Each of the 29 T cell receptor beta chains below was sequenced from the same sample in a study of blood T cell repertoires in COVID-19. TCRdb's table, derived via immunoSEQ multiplex PCR, lists solely in-frame clones and lacks some. The sample has approximately 270,000 clones; around 85% are singletons. Sequencing used peripheral blood. The receptors were gathered from a woman in her sixties or seventies with acute or convalescent COVID-19.

The chain uses TRBV2 and TRBJ2-5; 9 bases are a match to TRBD2. CDR1 and CDR2 from the germline V gene are SNHLY and FYNNEI. This CDR3 has 14 residues. V shed 8 bases, J shed 1 base, and the junction held 5 bases outside the gene matches. CDR3 region: CASRSGGLQETQYF. Written as DNA, the CDR3 is TGTGCCAGCCGGAGCGGGGGGCTCCAAGAGACCCAGTACTTC.

CDR3 loop: CASSPLAANTEAFF. The CDR3 DNA reads TGCGCCAGCAGCCCGCTCGCGGCGAACACTGAAGCTTTCTTT. The gene calls are TRBV5-1 and TRBJ1-1; D not resolved. The ends were cut back, 4 bases at V and 1 base at J, with 11 bases in the middle. The germline V gene encodes CDR1 SGHRS and CDR2 YFSETQ. This CDR3 has 14 amino acids.

The V gene is TRBV3-1 (or the pseudogene TRBV3-2), the J gene TRBJ2-7; D might be TRBD1 (6 bases). This CDR3 has 14 amino acids. V shed 4 bases and J shed 3 bases, with 13 bases lying between them. Germline CDR1 is LGHDT and CDR2 is YNNKEL (reference sequence). The CDR3 region is CASSRIDRLYEQYF. In DNA, the CDR3 is TGTGCCAGCAGCCGGATAGACAGGCTCTACGAGCAGTACTTC.

The chain couples TRBV20-1 to TRBJ2-3; TRBD2 matches 10 bases. V lost 3 bases, J lost 3 bases, and 3 bases stayed unmatched. The V gene's germline CDR1 is DFQATT and CDR2 SNEGSKA (reference sequence). The CDR3 loop spans 14 amino acids. The CDR3 DNA reads TGCAGTGCTAGTCCGGGACTAGCGACAGATACGCAGTATTTT. It is translated as CSASPGLATDTQYF.

This rearrangement joins TRBV21-1 to TRBJ1-2. TRBV21-1 is recorded as a pseudogene. This CDR3 has 15 amino acids. The CDR3 region is CASSKVTADTYGYTF. CDR3 in DNA: TGTGCCAGCAGCAAAGTAACGGCGGATACTTATGGCTACACCTTC.

This clone was detected once. This sequence joins TRBV18 and TRBJ1-4; D is undetermined. CDR3 length equals 14 residues. CDR1 and CDR2 from the germline V gene are KGHSH and LQKENI. The ends were cut back, 0 bases at V and 11 bases at J, with 13 bases in the middle. The DNA of the CDR3 is TGTGCCAGCTCACCACCGGATACAGCTGGGAAACTGTTTTTT. Amino acids: CASSPPDTAGKLFF.

This chain links TRBV12-3 or TRBV12-4 with TRBJ2-1, with a possible D match to TRBD1 (6 bases). This CDR3 has 13 amino acids. V was clipped by 0 bases and J by 6 bases, with 6 bases between them. CDR3 amino acids: CASSLAGANEQFF. The CDR3 bases are TGTGCCAGCAGTTTAGCGGGGGCCAATGAGCAGTTCTTC.

The chain is built from TRBV19 and TRBJ1-1, with D possibly matching TRBD1 (6 bases). Germline V gene sequence: CDR1 LNHDA, CDR2 SQIVND (reference sequence). CDR3 length: 16 residues. Between the trimmed V and J ends, which lost 7 bases and 1 base, there was a span of 19 bases. The CDR3 here is CASKGTPVPQNTEAFF. As DNA, the CDR3 is TGTGCCAGTAAAGGGACACCCGTCCCACAGAACACTGAAGCTTTCTTT.

The rearrangement joins TRBV29-1 to TRBJ2-3; perhaps TRBD1 as D (5 bases). CDR1 SQVTM and CDR2 ANQGSEA come from the germline V gene. The germline V and J ends were trimmed by 5 bases and 2 bases, with 14 bases remaining between them. This CDR3 comprises 14 residues. CDR3 amino acids: CSVLRMTDTDTQYF. The CDR3 DNA sequence: TGCAGCGTTCTCAGAATGACAGACACAGATACGCAGTATTTT.

With respect to this clone: Other DNA variants within this sample encode the same CDR3. The chain uses TRBV5-1 and TRBJ1-1; D is possibly TRBD1 (6 bases). The CDR3 extends over 15 amino acids. Looked up from germline, CDR1 is SGHRS and CDR2 is YFSETQ. V shed 2 bases and J shed 2 bases, with 13 bases lying between them. Written as DNA, the CDR3 is TGCGCCAGCAGCTTCCTAGGGGGGGCAAACACTGAAGCTTTCTTT. This codes for CASSFLGGANTEAFF.

The chain carries TRBV30 and TRBJ1-2; the D gene is possibly TRBD1 (6 bases). Germline V gene sequence: CDR1 GTSNPN, CDR2 SVGIG (reference sequence). V shed 3 bases and J shed 8 bases, with 19 bases lying between them. CDR3 length: 14 residues. The CDR3 here is CAWSRPNRAGGYTF. The CDR3 region has the DNA TGTGCCTGGAGCCGCCCGAACAGGGCAGGGGGCTACACCTTC.

The chain combines TRBV6-5 with TRBJ1-2, with TRBD1 matching 7 bases. The CDR3 is made up of 14 amino acids. The V and J ends lost 2 bases and 4 bases, in that order; junction bases with no gene match: 4. Germline CDR1 MNHEY, CDR2 SVGAGI. The CDR3 region is CASSYKNRGYGYTF. CDR3 bases: TGTGCCAGCAGTTACAAAAACAGGGGCTATGGCTACACCTTC.

This chain uses TRBV30 with TRBJ1-1, with 11 bases lining up with TRBD1. Germline loops: CDR1 GTSNPN, CDR2 SVGIG (reference sequence). Trimming took 7 bases from V and 9 from J; bases not matched to a gene: 7. CDR3 size: 12 residues. The CDR3 nucleotides read TGTGCCTACATTCCGGACAGGGGGCAAGCTTTCTTT. Translating gives CAYIPDRGQAFF.

The chain uses TRBV12-3 or TRBV12-4 and TRBJ2-1; D perhaps matches TRBD2 (6 bases). The V gene lost 2 bases and the J gene lost 7 bases, with 9 bases spanning the gap. The length of the CDR3 is 13 residues. As DNA, the CDR3 is TGTGCCAGCAGTTTACGGGGGTGGAATGAGCAGTTCTTC. Translated: CASSLRGWNEQFF.

The V call is TRBV7-9, the J call TRBJ2-3, with TRBD1 as a possible D gene (5 bases). Trimming cost V 0 bases and J 2 bases, with 9 bases left between them. CDR1 SEHNR and CDR2 FQNEAQ come from the germline V gene (reference sequence). This CDR3 is built from 15 residues. The CDR3 protein is CASSLAGHYTDTQYF. Here the CDR3 DNA reads TGTGCCAGCAGCTTAGCAGGACATTACACAGATACGCAGTATTTT.

The rearrangement joins TRBV9 to TRBJ1-6; TRBD1 agrees at 7 bases. Germline V CDR1 and CDR2: SGDLS, YYNGEE. This CDR3 comprises 14 residues. V shed 4 bases, J shed 11 bases, and the junction held 9 bases outside the gene matches. CDR3 sequence (DNA): TGTGCCAGCAGCCCGGGGACAGCCTCTGCACCCCTCCACTTT. This gives the protein CASSPGTASAPLHF.

This sequence joins TRBV7-2 and TRBJ1-2; maybe TRBD1 (6 bases). Germline V gene sequence: CDR1 SGHTA, CDR2 FQGNSA. V was clipped by 5 bases and J by 4 bases, with 11 bases between them. This CDR3 contains 13 residues. The CDR3 spells CASSRGQIYGYTF. The CDR3 DNA is TGTGCCAGCAGCCGTGGACAGATCTATGGCTACACCTTC. Full variable domain (remainder filled in from reference TRBV7-2 and TRBJ1-2): GAGVSQSPSNKVTEKGKDVELRCDPISGHTALYWYRQSLGQGLEFLIYFQGNSAPDKSGLPSDRFSAERTGGSVSTLTIQRTQQEDSAVYLCASSRGQIYGYTFGSGTRLTVV.

This clone has more than one count but fewer than ten. The chain is built from TRBV2 and TRBJ1-5, with 8 bases fitting TRBD1. In germline, CDR1 is SNHLY, CDR2 FYNNEI. With 6 bases clipped from V and 7 bases from J, the junction kept 5 bases outside the gene matches. The CDR3 totals 13 residues. CDR3 sequence (DNA): TGTGCCAGCAGGGACAGGGAAGGACAGCCCCAGCATTTT. Amino acid sequence: CASRDREGQPQHF.

The genes are TRBV29-1 and TRBJ1-2, with D unresolved. The CDR3 sequence is 10 residues long. Per germline, CDR1 SQVTM and CDR2 ANQGSEA. V lost 2 bases and J lost 6, with 4 bases in between. The CDR3 bases are TGCAGCGTTGAATCCGATGGCTACACCTTC. Translation: CSVESDGYTF.

This clone was seen a handful of times. J is TRBJ2-7 and V is TRBV5-4; a weak D match, TRBD1 (7 bases). CDR3 length: 18 residues. V gave up 2 bases and J gave up 4 bases, with 25 bases separating them. The germline V gene encodes CDR1 SGHNT and CDR2 YYREEE (reference sequence). The CDR3 here is CASSFSAGTARNQYEQYF. The CDR3 nucleotides are TGTGCCAGCAGCTTTTCCGCGGGGACAGCACGTAACCAATACGAGCAGTACTTC.

The chain links TRBV14 to TRBJ1-3, with D uncertain. Germline CDR1 SGHDN, CDR2 FVKESK. CDR3 length: 15 amino acids. The ends were cut back, 3 bases at V and 0 bases at J, with 9 bases in the middle. The CDR3, as DNA: TGTGCCAGCAGCCATCACGGTGGCTCTGGAAACACCATATATTTT. It codes for CASSHHGGSGNTIYF.

This chain links TRBV3-1 (or the pseudogene TRBV3-2) with TRBJ2-5, with TRBD2 matching 9 bases. V was pared by 7 bases and J by 4 bases, with 10 bases of the junction left unmatched. This CDR3 has 15 amino acids. The germline V gene encodes CDR1 LGHDT and CDR2 YNNKEL (reference sequence). CDR3 in amino acids: CASNLWSSGGETQYF. Here the CDR3 DNA reads TGTGCCAGCAATCTATGGAGTAGCGGGGGAGAGACCCAGTACTTC.

This sequence joins TRBV19 and TRBJ2-2, with 9 bases aligning to TRBD1. The CDR3 runs to 15 residues. The V segment lost 2 bases and the J segment 7 bases; nucleotides outside the gene matches: 5. Germline V gene lookup returns CDR1 LNHDA and CDR2 SQIVND (reference sequence). The DNA of the CDR3 is TGTGCCAGTAGTATATCACAGGGGGCTGTCGGGGAGCTGTTTTTT. Its translation: CASSISQGAVGELFF. The full variable domain, with the rest looked up from reference TRBV19 and TRBJ2-2, is DGGITQSPKYLFRKEGQNVTLSCEQNLNHDAMYWYRQDPGQGLRLIYYSQIVNDFQKGDIAEGYSVSREKKESFPLTVTSAQKNPTAFYLCASSISQGAVGELFFGEGSRLTVL.

The V gene is TRBV7-3, the J gene TRBJ2-1, with 9 bases identical to TRBD1. With V trimmed by 5 bases and J by 5 bases, 10 bases remained unmatched. This CDR3 comprises 16 residues. CDR1 and CDR2 (germline): SGHTA, FQGTGA. The CDR3 nucleotides read TGTGCCAGCAGCCTCCTTGGACAGGGGCACGACAATGAGCAGTTCTTC. Amino acid sequence: CASSLLGQGHDNEQFF. The whole variable domain, remainder taken from reference TRBV7-3 and TRBJ2-1, is GAGVSQTPSNKVTEKGKYVELRCDPISGHTALYWYRQSLGQGPEFLIYFQGTGAADDSGLPNDRFFAVRPEGSVSTLKIQRTERGDSAVYLCASSLLGQGHDNEQFFGPGTRLTVL.

The chain links TRBV6-5 to TRBJ1-1, with no clear D. The V end was cut by 6 bases, the J end by 4 bases, with 6 bases between. Germline lookup yields CDR1 MNHEY and CDR2 SVGAGI. The CDR3 spans 11 residues. DNA for the CDR3: TGTGCCAGCAGCCCGGGCACTGAAGCTTTCTTT. It specifies CASSPGTEAFF.

This chain connects TRBV11-2 to TRBJ1-1, with a possible D match to TRBD1 (5 bases). Germline CDR1 reads SGHAT; CDR2 reads FQNNGV. V was shortened by 1 base and J by 1 base, with 10 bases between the two germline ends. The CDR3 is 15 residues long. The chain's CDR3 is CASSLGGRTNTEAFF. DNA of the CDR3: TGTGCCAGCAGCTTAGGGGGCAGGACGAACACTGAAGCTTTCTTT. The full variable domain, in which reference TRBV11-2 and TRBJ1-1 provide the parts outside the CDR3, is EAGVAQSPRYKIIEKRQSVAFWCNPISGHATLYWYQQILGQGPKLLIQFQNNGVVDDSQLPKDRFSAERLKGVDSTLKIQPAKLEDSAVYLCASSLGGRTNTEAFFGQGTRLTVV.

The V gene is TRBV11-3, the J gene TRBJ2-7; 13 bases match TRBD2. V shed 5 bases and J 2 bases; nucleotides not matched to a gene: 3. CDR3 length: 15 amino acids. The germline CDR1 and CDR2 sequences are SGHNT and YENEEA. CDR3 sequence reads: CASSPGTSGAYEQYF. DNA of the CDR3: TGTGCCAGCAGCCCCGGGACTAGCGGGGCCTACGAGCAGTACTTC.

On this clone itself: The sample contains more than one DNA sequence encoding this CDR3. Here the CDR3 DNA reads TGTGCCAGCAGTTTGGCCCCCTCCTACGAGCAGTACTTC. Its protein product is CASSLAPSYEQYF. This chain uses TRBV27 with TRBJ2-7; D gene uncertain. CDR3 size: 13 residues. V lost 3 bases, J lost 0 bases, and 6 bases lay in between. Germline V gene lookup returns CDR1 MNHEY and CDR2 SMNVEV (reference sequence).

The chain couples TRBV5-1 to TRBJ1-1; D unclear. The CDR3 is made up of 14 amino acids. V gave up 0 bases and J gave up 1 base, with 7 bases separating them. In germline, CDR1 is SGHRS, CDR2 YFSETQ. The CDR3 region is CASSLGYKNTEAFF. The DNA of the CDR3 is TGCGCCAGCAGCTTGGGGTACAAGAACACTGAAGCTTTCTTT.